In this sample, the clone carrying this T cell receptor beta chain turned up a few times. Trimming took off 6 bases at V and 1 base at J, with 18 bases between the two ends. This CDR3 is 16 amino acids long. The germline CDR1 and CDR2 sequences are WSHSY and SAAADI. This sample was included in a study of T cells in Graves' hyperthyroidism and ophthalmopathy. Study background: Any treatment followed the collection of peripheral blood at initial diagnosis.

Stable disease denoted Graves' hyperthyroidism without ophthalmopathy progression within 18 months. The hyperthyroidism was newly diagnosed and had lasted under 2 months; the patients were aged 18 to 65. Uncontrolled infection, other autoimmune disease, pregnancy or lactation excluded patients. The CDR3 regions of TCR beta were amplified from RNA transcripts. Primed by the HTBI set, a first-round RT-PCR was run on the TCR CDR3. TCRdb ran MiXCR on the multiplex PCR reads and lists one entry per CDR3 protein. There are around 300,000 distinct CDR3 sequences in the sample; about 13% occur only once, and 7% to 9.5% lies in the top ten.

The TCR originated in a woman in her thirties or forties with Graves' hyperthyroidism. The chain carries TRBV10-2 and TRBJ2-5; a weak D match, TRBD2 (6 bases). Sequencing was carried out using blood. The CDR3 coding sequence is TGCGCCAGCAGGCACTCGCGGGGAGGCCTCCAAGAGACCCAGTACTTC. Its protein is CASRHSRGGLQETQYF.